Shown below are 2 T cell receptor beta chains from a single sample sequenced in a study of identical twins. TCRdb re-analysed the 5' RACE reads in MiXCR, keeping a single row per CDR3 protein. The sample includes about 660,000 distinct CDR3 sequences, 8% to 9% seen only once; the top ten take approximately 0.89%. This sample also appeared in a second study, on yellow fever vaccine responses in identical twins.

Sample: PBMCs. These receptors were obtained from a woman under 30 in good health.

This sequence joins TRBV2 and TRBJ2-2; 7 nucleotides align to TRBD1. This CDR3 is 14 amino acids long. Germline CDR1 and CDR2: SNHLY and FYNNEI. Unmatched junction bases numbered 9, after V lost 8 bases and J lost 6 bases. The CDR3 here is CASLSDRAPGELFF. CDR3 DNA: TGTGCCAGCCTATCCGACAGGGCCCCCGGGGAGCTGTTTTTT.

This clonotype was detected many times. The chain's CDR3 is CSARNFGTSLNEQFF. The CDR3 DNA reads TGCAGTGCTAGAAATTTTGGGACTAGCCTCAATGAGCAGTTCTTC. The chain carries TRBV20-1 and TRBJ2-1; 9 bases align to TRBD2. The CDR3 totals 15 residues. Per germline, CDR1 DFQATT and CDR2 SNEGSKA (reference sequence). The V segment lost 2 bases and the J segment 6 bases; nucleotides outside the gene matches: 8.